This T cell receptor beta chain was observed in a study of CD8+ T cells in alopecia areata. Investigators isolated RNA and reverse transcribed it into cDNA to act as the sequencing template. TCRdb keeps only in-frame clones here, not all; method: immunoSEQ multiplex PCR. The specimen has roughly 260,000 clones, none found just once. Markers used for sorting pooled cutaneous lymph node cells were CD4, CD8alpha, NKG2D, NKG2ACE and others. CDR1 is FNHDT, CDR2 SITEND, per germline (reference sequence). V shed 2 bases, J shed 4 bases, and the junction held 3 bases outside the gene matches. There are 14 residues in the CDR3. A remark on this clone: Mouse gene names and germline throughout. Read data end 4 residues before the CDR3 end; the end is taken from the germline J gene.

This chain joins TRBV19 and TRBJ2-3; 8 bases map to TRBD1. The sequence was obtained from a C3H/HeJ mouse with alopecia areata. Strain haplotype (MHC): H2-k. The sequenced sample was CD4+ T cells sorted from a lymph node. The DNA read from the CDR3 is TGTGCCAGCAGTATCCGACAGGGGTCAGAA. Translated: CASSIRQGSE. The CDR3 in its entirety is CASSIRQGSETLYF.